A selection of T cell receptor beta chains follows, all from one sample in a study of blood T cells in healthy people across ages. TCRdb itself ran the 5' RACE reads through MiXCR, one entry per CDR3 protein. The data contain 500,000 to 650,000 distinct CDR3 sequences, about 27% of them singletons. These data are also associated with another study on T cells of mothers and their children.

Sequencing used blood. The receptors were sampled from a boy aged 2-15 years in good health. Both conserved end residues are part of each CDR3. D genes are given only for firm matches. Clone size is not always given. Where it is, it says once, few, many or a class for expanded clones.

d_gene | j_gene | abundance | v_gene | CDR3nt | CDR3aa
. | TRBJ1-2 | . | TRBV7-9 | TGTGCCAGTTGCCGAGGCGGGGGGTGGGATGGCTACACCTTC | CASCRGGGWDGYTF
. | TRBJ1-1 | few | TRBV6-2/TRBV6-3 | TGTGCCAGCAGACTGACGATGGACAGGAACACTGAAGCTTTCTTT | CASRLTMDRNTEAFF
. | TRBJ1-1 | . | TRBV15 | TGTGCCACCAGCAGGGCCAAGGGTATAAGCACTGAAGCTTTCTTT | CATSRAKGISTEAFF
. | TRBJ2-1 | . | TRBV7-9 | TGTGCCAGCAGCGTAGTGGCGGATAATGAGCAGTTCTTC | CASSVVADNEQFF
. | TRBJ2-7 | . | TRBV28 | TGTGCCACCAGAAAACTTGAGCAGTACTTC | CATRKLEQYF
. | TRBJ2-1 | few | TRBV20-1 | TGCAGTGCTAGAGAACTTGAAGCGTCGAACCTCAATGAGCAGTTCTTC | CSARELEASNLNEQFF
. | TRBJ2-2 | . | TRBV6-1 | TGTGCCAGCAGCGAAGCGTCCTGGGGAACCGGGGAGCTGTTTTTT | CASSEASWGTGELFF
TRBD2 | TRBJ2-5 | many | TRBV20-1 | TGCAGTGCTAGAGACGGGACTAGCGGGGGGGAAGAGACTCAGTACTTC | CSARDGTSGGEETQYF
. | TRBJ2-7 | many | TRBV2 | TGTGCCAAGAGGGGCGGCTCCTACGAGCAGTACTTC | CAKRGGSYEQYF
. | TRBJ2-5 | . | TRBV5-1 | TGCGCCAGCAGCCCTATCCAGGGCAGTGGGTGGCAAGAGACCCAGTACTTC | CASSPIQGSGWQETQYF
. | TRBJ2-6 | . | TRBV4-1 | TGCGCCAGCAGCCAACCGAGCGTCTTACCTGGGGCCAACGTCCTGACTTTC | CASSQPSVLPGANVLTF
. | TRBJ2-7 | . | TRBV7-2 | TGTGCCAGCAGCTTAGTTGGTTGGGGATCCTACGAGCAGTACTTC | CASSLVGWGSYEQYF
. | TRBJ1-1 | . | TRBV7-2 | TGTGCCAGCAGCTTAGCCACTGAAGCTTTCTTT | CASSLATEAFF
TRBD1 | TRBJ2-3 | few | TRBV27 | TGTGCCAGCAGTTTAGGGGACAGGGGCACAGATACGCAGTATTTT | CASSLGDRGTDTQYF
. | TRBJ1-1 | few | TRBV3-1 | TGTGCCAGCAGCCAAAGCAGGGGGAACACTGAAGCTTTCTTT | CASSQSRGNTEAFF
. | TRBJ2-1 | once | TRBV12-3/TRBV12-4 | TGTGCCAGCACCCAAAAAGGGTTTGAGCAGTTCTTC | CASTQKGFEQFF
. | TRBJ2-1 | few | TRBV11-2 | TGTGCCAGCAGCCGTAGGGGATCCCCTCCGGGGAATGAGCAGTTCTTC | CASSRRGSPPGNEQFF
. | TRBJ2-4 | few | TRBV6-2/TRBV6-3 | TGTGCCAGCAGAGAGGACGGAGCCAAAAACATTCAGTACTTC | CASREDGAKNIQYF
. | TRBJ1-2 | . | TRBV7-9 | TGTGCCAGCAGCTTAGGGGACACGGCGGATGGCTACACCTTC | CASSLGDTADGYTF
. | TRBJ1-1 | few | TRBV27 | TGTGCCAGCAGTTTGGGACCGAGCACTGAAGCTTTCTTT | CASSLGPSTEAFF
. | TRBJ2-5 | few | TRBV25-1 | TGTGCCAGCAGTGAGGGAACCCGACCAAAAGAGACCCAGTACTTC | CASSEGTRPKETQYF
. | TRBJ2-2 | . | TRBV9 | TGTGCCAGCAGCGTAGTAGAGTCCGGGGAGCTGTTTTTT | CASSVVESGELFF
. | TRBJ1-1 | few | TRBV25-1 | TGTGCCAGCAGCCAAAGGGGGTTGACAGGCCAAGGAACGAACACTGAAGCTTTCTTT | CASSQRGLTGQGTNTEAFF
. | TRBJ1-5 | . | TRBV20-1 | TGCAGTGCTAGAGCAGCCAATCAGCCCCAGCATTTT | CSARAANQPQHF
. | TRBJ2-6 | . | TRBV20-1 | TGCAGTGCTGCCAACATAGGACGCCTCTCTGGGGCCAACGTCCTGACTTTC | CSAANIGRLSGANVLTF
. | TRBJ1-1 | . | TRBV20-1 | TGCAGTGCTAGAGGGGGTCTACACTCCAGGGTCACTGAAGCTTTCTTT | CSARGGLHSRVTEAFF
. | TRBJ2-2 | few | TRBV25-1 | TGTGCCAGCAGTCCTAACGGTATAAGCACCGGGGAACTGTTTTTT | CASSPNGISTGELFF
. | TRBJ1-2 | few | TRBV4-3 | TGCGCCAGCAGCCAAGTTCAGGAGCCCACAACTGATCTGTACTATGGCTACACCTTC | CASSQVQEPTTDLYYGYTF
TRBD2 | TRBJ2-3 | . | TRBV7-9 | TGTGCCAGCAGCTTAGGACTAGCGGGCTACAGCACAGATACGCAGTATTTT | CASSLGLAGYSTDTQYF
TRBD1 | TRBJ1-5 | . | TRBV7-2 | TGTGCCAGCAGCCCCCAGGGACAGGGGAATCAGCCCCAGCATTTT | CASSPQGQGNQPQHF
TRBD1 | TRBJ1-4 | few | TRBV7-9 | TGTGCCAGCAGCCTGCCGACAGGGGGCTCTGAAAAACTGTTTTTT | CASSLPTGGSEKLFF
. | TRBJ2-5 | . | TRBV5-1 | TGCGCCAGCAGCTTGAACACGGCGGCTGAGGAGACCCAGTACTTC | CASSLNTAAEETQYF